This T cell receptor (beta chain) emerged from a study of Graves' ophthalmopathy and Graves' hyperthyroidism (dated by TCRdb to between 2017 and 2018). About the investigation overall: Peripheral blood samples were taken at the time of initial diagnosis, before any treatment was given. An independent validation cohort was composed of around 19 hyperthyroidism patients and around 16 patients who later progressed from hyperthyroidism to ophthalmopathy. To explore V-J signatures distinguishing ophthalmopathy from hyperthyroidism, a discovery set of more than 95 patients (more than 40 ophthalmopathy, some 57 stable hyperthyroidism) was enrolled. For training and testing, the roughly 100 patients in the discovery cohort were randomly divided in a 7:3 ratio. The study used signatures of the TCR beta repertoire to tell Graves' ophthalmopathy apart from Graves' hyperthyroidism and to predict which patients would progress to ophthalmopathy. T-cell repertoires of thyroid tissue and blood were compared in 5 or 6 hyperthyroidism patients. Once sampling was done, hyperthyroidism patients were given methimazole at a starting dose of 30 mg daily, while ophthalmopathy patients were given high-dose intravenous methylprednisolone. In total, some 130 blood samples were TCR-sequenced: 40 to 45 ophthalmopathy, some 75 hyperthyroidism and 17 hyperthyroidism-to-ophthalmopathy patients.

A patient counted as having stable hyperthyroidism if there was no progression to ophthalmopathy within 18 months of follow-up. Patients with hyperthyroidism were aged 18 to 65 years, had been newly diagnosed, and had a disease duration of less than 2 months. Anyone with other autoimmune diseases, uncontrolled infections, pregnancy or lactation was excluded from the study. Diagnosis was based on clinical symptoms, serum thyroxine, TRAb, thyroid ultrasound and orbital computed tomography. PBMCs were isolated from about 9 ml of fresh peripheral blood by Ficoll-Paque density gradient centrifugation. Total RNA was extracted using Trizol reagent, and RNA quality was checked on an Agilent 2100 Bioanalyzer. The sample holds many counts of this clonotype. The clone's antigen remains unknown. Nothing much larger sits one base from this clone, and base qualities are not available. Broader findings and caveats from the paper: Sample size was not statistically predetermined, and group allocation was not concealed from the investigators. In validation, the model predicted ophthalmopathy progression with about 70% sensitivity and around 72% specificity; about a dozen predicted patients were CT-confirmed with GO in a median of approximately 6.5 months. Ophthalmopathy was separated from stable hyperthyroidism by the 13-signature model with more than 85% sensitivity and just under 84% specificity in cross-validation and with 80%/75% in the test set. Most expanded thyroid clonotypes with frequency above 0.001 were also detected in blood, suggesting blood repertoires may reflect the thyroid immune response.

CDR1 SGHTA and CDR2 FQGTGA were looked up in the germline V gene. The junction shows trimming of 2 bases on V and 2 bases on J, plus 6 bases between the germline ends. From its cysteine to its phenylalanine, the CDR3 spans 13 amino acids. The CDR3 DNA has 39 bases and is translated from base 1. For repertoire sequencing, the TCR beta CDR3 regions were amplified from RNA transcripts. A first-round RT-PCR used HTBI primers with the Qiagen OneStep RT-PCR kit, followed by a second-round multiplex PCR, size selection and purification. Libraries were sequenced paired-end with 100 bp reads on an Illumina HiSeq2000. Concerning the study's data processing: SOAPnuke was used to process the reads, throwing out any read that had adapters, had uncalled bases, had a mean Phred below 15, or lacked an exact constant-primer or identifier match. COPE v1.2.5 was used to merge the high-quality paired reads. Unique nucleotide sequences were defined as clonotypes and aligned to IMGT TRB V, D and J references using MiTCR v1.1. Only V-J combinations with frequency above 0.0001 were analysed, covering around 99% of repertoires. For each V-J combination, a TCR clonal expansion and chaos score was defined as the ratio of F50 clonal expansion to chaos observed in the TCRdist matrix. Welch's t-statistics and random forest were used to reduce features to over ten V-J combinations, which were fed into a naive Bayes classifier. The Morisita-Horn index was used to measure how similar the thyroid and blood repertoires were. The raw public reads went through TCRdb reprocessing: fastp at Q25, MiXCR clone calling, in-frame beta chains kept. Each CDR3 protein gets just one entry, which takes the most common genes and DNA from the rows behind it. TCRdb's processing, not the study's, gives the V and J calls here. The sample records hundreds of thousands of distinct CDR3 sequences, roughly 20% of which are singletons. Together, the top ten hold around 6.5% of the sample.

The V gene is TRBV7-3 and the J gene is TRBJ1-1; the D gene is not confidently resolved. The source of this sequence is a woman between 18 and 29 years old with stable Graves' hyperthyroidism. Some clones in this sample may be carry-over from other donors' samples. Donor details come from another sample of the same person, matched by shared clones. Material for sequencing was peripheral blood. In nucleotides, the sequence is TGTGCCAGCAGCTTACAGACCAACACTGAAGCTTTCTTT. This gives the protein CASSLQTNTEAFF.